This paragraph covers one T cell receptor (beta chain) sequence. Its antigen remains unknown. Generated by immunoSEQ multiplex PCR, the TCRdb table keeps only in-frame clones and is missing some. The sample holds roughly 170,000 clones, around nine tenths seen once. These data are taken from a study of T cell responses to AZD1222 COVID-19 vaccine. In germline, CDR1 is MNHEY, CDR2 SVGEGT. The CDR3 spans 12 residues. V was trimmed by 7 bases and J by 6 bases, leaving 13 bases between them. General study points: Sampling captured repertoires only after the peak T cell response.

The V gene is TRBV6-2 or TRBV6-3, the J gene TRBJ2-7; weak D call: TRBD1 (6 bases). This clonotype originated in an adult in good health. Sequences were derived from peripheral blood, sampled on day 0 of AZD1222 vaccination. CDR3 sequence reads: CASTPPGAEQYF. CDR3 nucleotide sequence: TGTGCCAGCACCCCCCCAGGGGCCGAGCAGTACTTC.